This TCR beta chain was identified during a study of CD8+ T cells in alopecia areata. The study's findings and limits: Among patients, TCR sharing was less clear than in mice, a difference possibly due in part to HLA diversity in the patient population. In scalp samples, resident alphabeta T cells of normal skin are also sequenced. The study found higher clonality in lesional than normal scalp, especially in alopecia totalis/universalis.

Comment on this clone: What it binds is unknown.

The CDR3 spans 15 residues. Trimming shortened V by 3 bases and J by 4 bases, and 18 bases separated the two germline ends. In germline, CDR1 is GTSNPN, CDR2 SVGIG (reference sequence). Starting from PBMCs, sorting isolated CD4+ and CD8+ T cells. Isolated RNA was reverse transcribed into cDNA used as the sequencing template. Using immunoSEQ multiplex PCR, the repertoire was profiled, and TCRdb retains in-frame clones only, with some absent. The sample lists a few hundred thousand clones; 45% to 70% were seen once. The receptor's source is a human donor in good health. Sequenced sample: CD8+ T cells sorted from blood. This chain links TRBV30 with TRBJ1-1; D is ambiguous. The CDR3 DNA reads as TGTGCCTGGAGCCGCGATGTATCCGCCGGCACTGAAGCTTTCTTT. Its protein is CAWSRDVSAGTEAFF.